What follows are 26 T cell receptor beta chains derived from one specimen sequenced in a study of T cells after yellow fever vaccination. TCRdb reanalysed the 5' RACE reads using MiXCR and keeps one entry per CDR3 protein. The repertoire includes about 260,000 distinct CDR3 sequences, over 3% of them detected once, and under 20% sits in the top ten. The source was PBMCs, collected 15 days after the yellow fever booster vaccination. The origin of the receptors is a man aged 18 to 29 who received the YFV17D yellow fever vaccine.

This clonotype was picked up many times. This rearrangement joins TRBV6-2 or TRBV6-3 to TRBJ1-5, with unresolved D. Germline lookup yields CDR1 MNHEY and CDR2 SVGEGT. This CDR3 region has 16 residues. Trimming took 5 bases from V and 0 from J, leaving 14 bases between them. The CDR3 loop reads CASSQDEMNSNQPQHF. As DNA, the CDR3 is TGTGCCAGCAGTCAGGACGAAATGAATAGCAATCAGCCCCAGCATTTT.

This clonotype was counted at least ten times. CDR3 residues: CASSQETAASSPLHF. For the CDR3, the DNA is TGTGCCAGCAGCCAAGAGACGGCCGCGAGTTCACCCCTCCACTTT. The V and J genes are TRBV4-2 and TRBJ1-6; D is ambiguous. Germline CDR1 is LGHNA and CDR2 is YNFKEQ. The CDR3 contains 15 residues. The V gene lost 0 bases and the J gene lost 9 bases, with 12 bases spanning the gap.

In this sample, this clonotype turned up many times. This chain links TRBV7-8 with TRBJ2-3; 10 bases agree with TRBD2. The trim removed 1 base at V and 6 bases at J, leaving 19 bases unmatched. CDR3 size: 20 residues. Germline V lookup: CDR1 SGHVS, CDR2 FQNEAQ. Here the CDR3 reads CASSLVGASGGPSTHDTQYF. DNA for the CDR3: TGTGCCAGCAGCTTAGTTGGGGCTAGCGGGGGCCCCTCCACACACGATACGCAGTATTTT.

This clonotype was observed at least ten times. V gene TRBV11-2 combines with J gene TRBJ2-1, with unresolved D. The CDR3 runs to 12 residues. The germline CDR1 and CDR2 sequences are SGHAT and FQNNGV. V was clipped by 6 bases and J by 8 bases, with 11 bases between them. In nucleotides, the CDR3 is TGTGCCAGCAGACTTGTCGGATATGAGCAGTTCTTC. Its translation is CASRLVGYEQFF.

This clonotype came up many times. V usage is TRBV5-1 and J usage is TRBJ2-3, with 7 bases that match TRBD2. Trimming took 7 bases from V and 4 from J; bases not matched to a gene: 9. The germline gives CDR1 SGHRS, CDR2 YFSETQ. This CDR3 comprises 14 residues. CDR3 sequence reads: CASRYGGVADTQYF. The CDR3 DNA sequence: TGCGCCAGCCGATATGGGGGGGTCGCAGATACGCAGTATTTT.

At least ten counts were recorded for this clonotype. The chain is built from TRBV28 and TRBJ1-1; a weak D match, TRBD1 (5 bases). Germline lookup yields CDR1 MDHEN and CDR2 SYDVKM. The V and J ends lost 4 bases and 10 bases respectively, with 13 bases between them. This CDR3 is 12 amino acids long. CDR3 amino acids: CASSSLRGGAFF. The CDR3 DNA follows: TGTGCCAGCAGTTCCCTACGGGGGGGAGCTTTCTTT.

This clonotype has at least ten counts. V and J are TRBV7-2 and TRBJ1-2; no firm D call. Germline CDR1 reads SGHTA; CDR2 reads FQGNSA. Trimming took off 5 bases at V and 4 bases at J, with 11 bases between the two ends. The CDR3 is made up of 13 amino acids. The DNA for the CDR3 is TGTGCCAGCAGCGATGACATGTCCTATGGCTACACCTTC. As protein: CASSDDMSYGYTF. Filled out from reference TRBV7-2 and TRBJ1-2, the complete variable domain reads GAGVSQSPSNKVTEKGKDVELRCDPISGHTALYWYRQSLGQGLEFLIYFQGNSAPDKSGLPSDRFSAERTGGSVSTLTIQRTQQEDSAVYLCASSDDMSYGYTFGSGTRLTVV.

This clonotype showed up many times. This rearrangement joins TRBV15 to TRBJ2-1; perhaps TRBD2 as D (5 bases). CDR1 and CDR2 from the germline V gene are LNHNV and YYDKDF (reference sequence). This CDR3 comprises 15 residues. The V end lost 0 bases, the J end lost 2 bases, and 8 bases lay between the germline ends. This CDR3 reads CATSRDPGTYNEQFF. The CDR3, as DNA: TGTGCCACCAGCAGAGATCCGGGAACCTACAATGAGCAGTTCTTC.

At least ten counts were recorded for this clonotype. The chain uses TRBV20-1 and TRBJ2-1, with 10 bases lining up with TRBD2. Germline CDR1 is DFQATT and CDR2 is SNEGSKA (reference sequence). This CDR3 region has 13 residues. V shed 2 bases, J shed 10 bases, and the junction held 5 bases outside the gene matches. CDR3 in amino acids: CSARLAGAGEQFF. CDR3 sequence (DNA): TGCAGTGCTAGACTAGCGGGGGCCGGCGAGCAGTTCTTC.

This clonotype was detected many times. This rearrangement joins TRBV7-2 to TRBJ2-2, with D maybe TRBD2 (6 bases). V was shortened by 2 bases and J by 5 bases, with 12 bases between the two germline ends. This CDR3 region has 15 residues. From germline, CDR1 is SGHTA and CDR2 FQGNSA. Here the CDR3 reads CASSLSGHATGELFF. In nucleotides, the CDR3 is TGTGCCAGCAGCTTAAGCGGGCACGCTACCGGGGAGCTGTTTTTT.

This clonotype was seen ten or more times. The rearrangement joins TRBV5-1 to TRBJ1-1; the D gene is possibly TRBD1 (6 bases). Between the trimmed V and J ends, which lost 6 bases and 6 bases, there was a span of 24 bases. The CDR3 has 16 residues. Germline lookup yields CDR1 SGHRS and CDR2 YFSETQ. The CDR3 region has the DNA TGCGCCAGCACGCCGGACCTGACAGGCCCTGGCGCTGAAGCTTTCTTT. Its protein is CASTPDLTGPGAEAFF.

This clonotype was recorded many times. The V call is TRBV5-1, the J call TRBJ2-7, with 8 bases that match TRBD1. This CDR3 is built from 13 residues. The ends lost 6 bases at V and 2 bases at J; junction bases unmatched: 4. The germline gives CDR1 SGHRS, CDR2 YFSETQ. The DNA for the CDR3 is TGCGCCAGCACCCGGACAGGGCCCTACGAGCAGTACTTC. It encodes CASTRTGPYEQYF.

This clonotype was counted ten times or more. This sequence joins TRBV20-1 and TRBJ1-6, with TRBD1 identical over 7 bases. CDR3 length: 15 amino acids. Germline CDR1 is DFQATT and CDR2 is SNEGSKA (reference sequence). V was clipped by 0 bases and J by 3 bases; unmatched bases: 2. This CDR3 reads CSARDWDSYNSPLHF. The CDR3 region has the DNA TGCAGTGCTAGAGATTGGGACAGCTATAATTCACCCCTCCACTTT.

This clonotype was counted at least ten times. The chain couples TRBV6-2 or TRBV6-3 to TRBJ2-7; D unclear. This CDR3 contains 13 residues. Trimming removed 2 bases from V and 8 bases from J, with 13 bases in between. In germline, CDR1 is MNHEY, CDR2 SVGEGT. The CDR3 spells CASSYGSRAQQYV. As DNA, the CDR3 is TGTGCCAGCAGTTACGGCAGCCGAGCTCAGCAGTACGTC.

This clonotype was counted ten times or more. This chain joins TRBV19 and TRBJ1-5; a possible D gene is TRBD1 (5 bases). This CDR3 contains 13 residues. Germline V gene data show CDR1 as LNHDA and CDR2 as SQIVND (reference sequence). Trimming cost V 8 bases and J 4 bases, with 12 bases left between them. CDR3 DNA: TGTGCCAGTCGTAGGGGCCTGAATCAGCCCCAGCATTTT. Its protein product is CASRRGLNQPQHF.

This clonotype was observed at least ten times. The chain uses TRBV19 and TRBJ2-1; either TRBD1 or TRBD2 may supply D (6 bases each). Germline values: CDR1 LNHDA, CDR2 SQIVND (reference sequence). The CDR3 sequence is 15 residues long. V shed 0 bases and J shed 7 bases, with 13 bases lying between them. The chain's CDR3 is CASSIEGGSQNEQFF. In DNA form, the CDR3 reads TGTGCCAGTAGTATAGAGGGGGGCAGTCAAAATGAGCAGTTCTTC.

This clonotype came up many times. Here the CDR3 DNA reads TGTGCCAGCAACTCAGGGTCAGGGGCCAACGTCCTGACTTTC. Translating it yields CASNSGSGANVLTF. This chain joins TRBV2 and TRBJ2-6, with a weak D call TRBD1 (5 bases). The CDR3 runs to 14 residues. V lost 7 bases to trimming and J lost 4 bases, with 11 bases between them. CDR1 is SNHLY, CDR2 FYNNEI, per germline. The variable domain in full, completed from reference TRBV2 and TRBJ2-6, reads EPEVTQTPSHQVTQMGQEVILRCVPISNHLYFYWYRQILGQKVEFLVSFYNNEISEKSEIFDDQFSVERPDGSNFTLKIRSTKLEDSAMYFCASNSGSGANVLTFGAGSRLTVL.

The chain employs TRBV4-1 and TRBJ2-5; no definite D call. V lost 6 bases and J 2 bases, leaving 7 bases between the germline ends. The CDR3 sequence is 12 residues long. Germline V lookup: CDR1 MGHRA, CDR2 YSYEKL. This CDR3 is CASRGIQETQYF. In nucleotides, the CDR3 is TGCGCCAGCAGGGGGATTCAAGAGACCCAGTACTTC.

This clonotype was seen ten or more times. DNA for the CDR3: TGTGCCAGCAGGAGACAGGGTGACTCACCCCTCCACTTT. It yields the protein CASRRQGDSPLHF. The chain has TRBV28 and TRBJ1-6; 7 nucleotides line up with TRBD1. CDR1 MDHEN and CDR2 SYDVKM come from the germline V gene. The CDR3 totals 13 residues. Germline trimming cut 6 bases from V and 10 bases from J; bases unmatched to any gene: 6.

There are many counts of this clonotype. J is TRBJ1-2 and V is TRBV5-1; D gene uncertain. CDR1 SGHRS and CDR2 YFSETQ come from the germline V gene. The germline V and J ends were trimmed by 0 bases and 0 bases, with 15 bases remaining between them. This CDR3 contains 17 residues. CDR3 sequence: CASSLGEGGLANYGYTF. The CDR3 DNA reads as TGCGCCAGCAGCTTGGGTGAAGGAGGACTAGCTAACTATGGCTACACCTTC.

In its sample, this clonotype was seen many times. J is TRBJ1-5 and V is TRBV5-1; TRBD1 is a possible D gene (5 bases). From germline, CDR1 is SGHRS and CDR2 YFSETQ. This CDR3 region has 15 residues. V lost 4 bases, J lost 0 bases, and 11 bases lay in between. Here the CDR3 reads CASSPGADSNQPQHF. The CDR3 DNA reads TGCGCCAGCAGCCCCGGGGCAGATAGCAATCAGCCCCAGCATTTT.

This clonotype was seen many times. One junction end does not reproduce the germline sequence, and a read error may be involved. The CDR3 loop is CASSPRRGPYLF. The CDR3 DNA follows: TGTGCCAGCAGCCCTCGCAGGGGGCCCTACCTGTTC. This chain links TRBV7-2 with TRBJ2-1, with TRBD1 matching over 8 bases. Germline CDR1 is SGHTA and CDR2 is FQGNSA. The CDR3 spans 12 residues.

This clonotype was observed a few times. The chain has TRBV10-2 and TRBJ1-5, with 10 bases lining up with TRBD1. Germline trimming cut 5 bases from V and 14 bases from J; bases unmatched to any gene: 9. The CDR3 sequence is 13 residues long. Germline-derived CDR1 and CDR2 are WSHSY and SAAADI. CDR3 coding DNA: TGCGCCAGCAGTCCAGGGACAGGGGAGCTAAAGCATTTT. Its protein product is CASSPGTGELKHF.

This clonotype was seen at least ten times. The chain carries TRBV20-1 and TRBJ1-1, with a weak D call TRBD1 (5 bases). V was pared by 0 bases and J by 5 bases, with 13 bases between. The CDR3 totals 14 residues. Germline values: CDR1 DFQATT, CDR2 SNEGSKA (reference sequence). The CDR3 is CSARDLGGGTEAFF. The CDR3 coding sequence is TGCAGTGCTAGAGATCTTGGGGGAGGGACTGAAGCTTTCTTT.

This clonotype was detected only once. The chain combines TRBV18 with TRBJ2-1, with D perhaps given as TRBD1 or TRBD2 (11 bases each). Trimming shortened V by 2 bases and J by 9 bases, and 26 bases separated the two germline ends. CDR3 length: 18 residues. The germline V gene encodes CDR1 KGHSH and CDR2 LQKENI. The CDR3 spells CASSPCGQGATSGAEQFF. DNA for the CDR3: TGTGCCAGCTCACCATGTGGACAGGGGGCGACTAGCGGGGCTGAGCAGTTCTTC.

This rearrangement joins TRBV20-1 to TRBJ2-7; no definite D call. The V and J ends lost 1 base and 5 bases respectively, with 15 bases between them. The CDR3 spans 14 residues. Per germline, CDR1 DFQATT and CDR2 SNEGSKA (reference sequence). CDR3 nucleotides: TGCAGTGCTAGAGGTTCTAACGTAGGGAACGAGCAGTACTTC. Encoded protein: CSARGSNVGNEQYF.